These 20 T cell receptor beta chains originate from one sample sequenced in a study of memory CD4+ T cells and cytomegalovirus serostatus. The sort gate was single viable CD3+CD4+CD8-CD45RO+ cells for memory CD4+ T cells. TCRdb's table, derived via immunoSEQ multiplex PCR, lists solely in-frame clones and lacks some. The sample lists about 59,000 clones, about three quarters seen once, with roughly 1% in the top ten. Sequencing was carried out using memory CD4+ T cells from blood. These receptor sequences come from an adult in good health and CMV-seronegative.

This clone was detected only once. This chain uses TRBV6-1 with TRBJ2-7; unclear D gene. With 6 bases removed from V and 3 bases from J, the gap between germline ends came to 12 bases. The CDR3 is 13 residues long. Germline CDR1 is MNHNS and CDR2 is SASEGT. CDR3 protein: CASRVTGYYEQYF. The CDR3 DNA follows: TGTGCCAGCAGAGTGACTGGGTACTACGAGCAGTACTTC.

The chain links TRBV4-1 to TRBJ1-5; 7 nucleotides match TRBD1. The CDR3 runs to 14 residues. Germline CDR1 is MGHRA and CDR2 is YSYEKL. Trimming removed 5 bases from V and 8 bases from J; junction bases left unmatched: 9. CDR3 residues: CASSYLDREEPQHF. The DNA of the CDR3 is TGCGCCAGCAGCTACTTAGACAGGGAGGAGCCCCAGCATTTT.

The chain uses TRBV14 and TRBJ1-4; TRBD1 is a possible D gene (6 bases). V was pared by 6 bases and J by 0 bases, with 14 bases between. Looked up from germline, CDR1 is SGHDN and CDR2 is FVKESK. This CDR3 has 16 amino acids. CDR3 protein: CASSPDTGTTNEKLFF. Written as DNA, the CDR3 is TGTGCCAGCAGTCCTGATACAGGGACAACTAATGAAAAACTGTTTTTT.

This rearrangement joins TRBV7-2 to TRBJ2-2; D not resolved. Germline loops: CDR1 SGHTA, CDR2 FQGNSA. Trimming removed 3 bases from V and 1 base from J, with 9 bases in between. CDR3 length: 15 amino acids. This CDR3 is CASSFLLVNTGELFF. CDR3 DNA sequence: TGTGCCAGCAGCTTCCTTCTGGTGAACACCGGGGAGCTGTTTTTT.

V usage is TRBV6-1 and J usage is TRBJ1-3, with unresolved D. The CDR3 length is 12 residues. CDR1 is MNHNS, CDR2 SASEGT, per germline. The ends were cut back, 5 bases at V and 3 bases at J, with 5 bases in the middle. The CDR3 coding sequence is TGTGCCAGCAGTTCCGGTGGAAACACCATATATTTT. This gives the protein CASSSGGNTIYF.

This clone is labeled as medium-sized. The genes are TRBV21-1 and TRBJ2-4; TRBD1 is the table's D call, not checked against the DNA. TRBV21-1 represents a pseudogene. The CDR3 covers 18 residues. CDR3 amino acids: CASSPYLGQPRGKNIQYF. As DNA, the CDR3 is TGTGCCAGCAGCCCATACCTAGGACAGCCGAGAGGCAAAAACATTCAGTACTTC.

The gene calls are TRBV7-2 and TRBJ1-2, with 9 bases that match TRBD1. The CDR3 has 15 amino acids. Per germline, CDR1 SGHTA and CDR2 FQGNSA. The V segment lost 1 base and the J segment 8 bases; nucleotides outside the gene matches: 8. The CDR3 loop reads CASSLVLQGAGGYTF. The CDR3 coding sequence is TGTGCCAGCAGCTTAGTTTTACAGGGGGCGGGGGGCTACACCTTC.

The chain links TRBV19 to TRBJ1-5, with 9 bases that match TRBD1. In germline, CDR1 is LNHDA, CDR2 SQIVND (reference sequence). This CDR3 has 15 residues. With 2 bases clipped from V and 6 bases from J, the junction kept 5 bases outside the gene matches. The CDR3 DNA sequence: TGTGCCAGTAGTATACGGACAGGGGATACTCAGCCCCAGCATTTT. Translated: CASSIRTGDTQPQHF.

The chain recombines TRBV6-6 with TRBJ1-2; TRBD1 agrees at 10 bases. With V trimmed by 5 bases and J by 6 bases, 9 bases remained unmatched. Germline assignment: CDR1 MNHNY and CDR2 SVGAGI (reference sequence). There are 15 residues in the CDR3. DNA for the CDR3: TGTGCCAGCAGTCCCGGACCGACAGGGGGCAATGGCTACACCTTC. It is translated as CASSPGPTGGNGYTF.

The J gene is TRBJ2-1, the V gene TRBV12-5; D uncertain. The CDR3 length is 16 residues. V was trimmed by 4 bases and J by 0 bases, leaving 13 bases between them. From germline, CDR1 is LGHNT and CDR2 FRNRAP. CDR3 in amino acids: CASGSRGASSYNEQFF. As DNA, the CDR3 is TGTGCTAGTGGTTCCCGCGGCGCGAGCTCCTACAATGAGCAGTTCTTC.

For this clone: Mismatch with germline at one junction end may stem from a read error. This sample includes further DNA sequences coding for the same CDR3. The rearrangement uses TRBV11-2 and TRBJ2-7; D gene uncertain. CDR1 and CDR2 (germline): SGHAT, FQNNGV. This CDR3 is 12 amino acids long. The CDR3 DNA is TGCGCCAGCAGCTTGCACCTGTACGAGCAGTACTTC. As protein: CASSLHLYEQYF. The entire variable domain, with the rest obtained from reference TRBV11-2 and TRBJ2-7, is as follows: EAGVAQSPRYKIIEKRQSVAFWCNPISGHATLYWYQQILGQGPKLLIQFQNNGVVDDSQLPKDRFSAERLKGVDSTLKIQPAKLEDSAVYLCASSLHLYEQYFGPGTRLTVT.

Comment on this clone: Other DNA sequences within the sample encode an identical CDR3. The V and J genes are TRBV5-1 and TRBJ2-5; TRBD1 or TRBD2 may be the D gene (5 bases each). CDR1 SGHRS and CDR2 YFSETQ come from the germline V gene. This CDR3 has 14 amino acids. V was cut by 0 bases and J by 1 base, with 7 bases left in between. The CDR3 DNA follows: TGCGCCAGCAGCTTGGGTGGGGGCCAAGAGACCCAGTACTTC. Translated: CASSLGGGQETQYF.

The chain has TRBV27 and TRBJ2-3; D not resolved. Germline V lookup: CDR1 MNHEY, CDR2 SMNVEV (reference sequence). The CDR3 contains 13 residues. V shed 5 bases and J shed 5 bases, with 11 bases lying between them. The CDR3 region has the DNA TGTGCCAGCAGTCCTACGCCGGGAGATACGCAGTATTTT. Translation: CASSPTPGDTQYF.

V usage is TRBV27 and J usage is TRBJ1-2, with 7 nucleotides matching TRBD1. This CDR3 has 16 residues. Germline V gives CDR1 MNHEY, CDR2 SMNVEV (reference sequence). The V gene end was trimmed by 2 bases and the J gene end by 6 bases; junction bases not matched to a gene: 12. This CDR3 reads CASSLQVGDRDHGYTF. CDR3 nucleotides: TGTGCCAGCAGTTTACAGGTTGGTGACAGGGACCATGGCTACACCTTC.

The genes are TRBV5-1 and TRBJ2-1; 12 nucleotides align to TRBD2. Trimming removed 2 bases from V and 5 bases from J; junction bases left unmatched: 11. The germline CDR1 and CDR2 sequences are SGHRS and YFSETQ. CDR3 length: 18 amino acids. The CDR3 loop reads CASSLNPRTSGINNEQFF. The CDR3 DNA is TGCGCCAGCAGCTTAAACCCCCGGACTAGCGGGATAAACAATGAGCAGTTCTTC.

The CDR3 DNA follows: TGTGCCAGCAGTTTATCGCTGAGCAATCAGCCCCAGCATTTT. Translating it yields CASSLSLSNQPQHF. This chain links TRBV27 with TRBJ1-5; no clear D. The V gene's germline CDR1 is MNHEY and CDR2 SMNVEV (reference sequence). This CDR3 comprises 14 residues. V lost 0 bases to trimming and J lost 1 base, with 4 bases between them.

The chain employs TRBV4-1 and TRBJ1-1, with D perhaps matching TRBD1 (5 bases). This CDR3 is built from 13 residues. Germline V gene data show CDR1 as MGHRA and CDR2 as YSYEKL. Trimming stripped 1 base from V and 5 bases from J, with 8 bases between. The CDR3 reads CASSQVEGTEAFF. As DNA, the CDR3 is TGCGCCAGCAGCCAAGTCGAGGGGACTGAAGCTTTCTTT.

Written as DNA, the CDR3 is TGTGCCAGCTCACCTAAATGGGATGGCACTGAAGCTTTCTTT. Its protein is CASSPKWDGTEAFF. This chain connects TRBV18 to TRBJ1-1; D is unresolved. The CDR3 consists of 14 residues. V dropped 3 bases and J dropped 4 bases, with 12 bases sitting between them. Germline assignment: CDR1 KGHSH and CDR2 LQKENI.

The chain is built from TRBV5-6 and TRBJ2-1; D call uncertain. This CDR3 is 19 amino acids long. Germline V CDR1 and CDR2: SGHDT, YYEEEE. The V end was cut by 1 base, the J end by 2 bases, with 22 bases between. The CDR3 loop is CASSLKRPSSFGPYNEQFF. CDR3 DNA sequence: TGTGCCAGCAGCTTGAAACGGCCATCCAGTTTCGGCCCCTACAATGAGCAGTTCTTC. The full variable domain, rest sourced from reference TRBV5-6 and TRBJ2-1, is DAGVTQSPTHLIKTRGQQVTLRCSPKSGHDTVSWYQQALGQGPQFIFQYYEEEERQRGNFPDRFSGHQFPNYSSELNVNALLLGDSALYLCASSLKRPSSFGPYNEQFFGPGTRLTVL.

The rearrangement uses TRBV7-3 and TRBJ2-1; 11 bases map to TRBD2. Germline values: CDR1 SGHTA, CDR2 FQGTGA. V gave up 7 bases and J gave up 9 bases; unmatched junction bases: 11. CDR3 length: 15 residues. CDR3 DNA sequence: TGTGCCAGCAACCTAGCGGGAGGAGGGGCCCGTGAGCAGTTCTTC. Its translation: CASNLAGGGAREQFF.